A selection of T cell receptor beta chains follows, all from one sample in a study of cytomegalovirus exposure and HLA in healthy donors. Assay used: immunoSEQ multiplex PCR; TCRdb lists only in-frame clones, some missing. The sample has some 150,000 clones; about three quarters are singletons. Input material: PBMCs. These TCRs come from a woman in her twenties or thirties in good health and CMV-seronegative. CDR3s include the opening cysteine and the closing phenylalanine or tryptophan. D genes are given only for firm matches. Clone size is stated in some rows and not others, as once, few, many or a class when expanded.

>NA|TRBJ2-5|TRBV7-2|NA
TGTGCCAGCAGCTTAACGTATCAGGGATGGGAGACCCAGTACTTC
CASSLTYQGWETQYF
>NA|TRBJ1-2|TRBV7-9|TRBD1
TGTGCCAGCAGCCTAACAGGGGATGGCTACACCTTC
CASSLTGDGYTF
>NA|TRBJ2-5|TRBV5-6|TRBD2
TGTGCCAGCAGCTTGGTCGAGCGGGGAGAGACCCAGTACTTC
CASSLVERGETQYF
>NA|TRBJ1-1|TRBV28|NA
TGTGCCAGCAGTAAGGAGTGGACTGAAGCTTTCTTT
CASSKEWTEAFF
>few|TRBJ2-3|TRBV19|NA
TGTGCCAGTAGCATAAGACTGGTGCCAGATACGCAGTATTTT
CASSIRLVPDTQYF
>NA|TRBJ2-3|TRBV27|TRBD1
TGTGCCACCGCGAACAGGGGGCAAGATACGCAGTATTTT
CATANRGQDTQYF
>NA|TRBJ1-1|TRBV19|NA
TGTGCCAGTAGTAGCAGGGTGGATCACACTGAAGCTTTCTTT
CASSSRVDHTEAFF
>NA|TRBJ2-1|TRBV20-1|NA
TGCAGCTCAGACTACTACAATGAGCAGTTCTTC
CSSDYYNEQFF
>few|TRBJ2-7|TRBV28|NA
TGTGCCAGCAGAGGGCAGGGATCCTCCTACGAGCAGTACTTC
CASRGQGSSYEQYF
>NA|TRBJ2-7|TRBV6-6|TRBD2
TGTGCCAGCAGTTCTAAGCGGGAGGCTTACGAGCAGTACTTC
CASSSKREAYEQYF
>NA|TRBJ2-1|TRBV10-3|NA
TGTGCCATCAGGATGACCCGGGACTACAATGAGCAGTTCTTC
CAIRMTRDYNEQFF
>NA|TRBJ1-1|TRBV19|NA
TGTGCCAGTAGTGAAGGGGACACTGAAGCTTTCTTT
CASSEGDTEAFF
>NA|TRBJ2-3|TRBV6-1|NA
TGTGCCAGCAGGGCCCCCATCACAGATACGCAGTATTTT
CASRAPITDTQYF
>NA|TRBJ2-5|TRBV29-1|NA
TGCAGCGGGGGCTCCCGTGGGGAGACCCAGTACTTC
CSGGSRGETQYF
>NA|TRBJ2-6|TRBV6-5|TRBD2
TGTGCCAGCCGCGACGGGGGGTCTGGGGCCAACGTCCTGACTTTC
CASRDGGSGANVLTF
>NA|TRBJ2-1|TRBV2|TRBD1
TGTGCCAGCAGTGGTGAGACAGGGGGGAACAATGAGCAGTTCTTC
CASSGETGGNNEQFF
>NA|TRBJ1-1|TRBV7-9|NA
TGTGCCAGCGCGGGGGGGCAGGGCCGTTGGGGGATGAACACTGAAGCTTTCTTT
CASAGGQGRWGMNTEAFF
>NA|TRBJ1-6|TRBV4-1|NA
TGCGCCAGCAGCCAAGATCAGGCCGCCTATAATTCACCCCTCCACTTT
CASSQDQAAYNSPLHF
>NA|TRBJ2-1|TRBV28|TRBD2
TGTGCCAGCAGTTTCAGACAGCTGAGTTCGCTCGCGGGAGCGTGGAATGAGCAGTTCTTC
CASSFRQLSSLAGAWNEQFF
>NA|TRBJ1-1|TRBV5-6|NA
TGTGCCAGCAGCTTCAATTCTGAAGCTTTCTTT
CASSFNSEAFF
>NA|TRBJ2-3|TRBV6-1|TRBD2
TGTGCCGGGAGGGGACTAGCGGCTAGCACAGATACGCAGTATTTT
CAGRGLAASTDTQYF
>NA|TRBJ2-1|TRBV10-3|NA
TGTGCCATCGGCGGGGACCCGCTCAATGAGCAGTTCTTC
CAIGGDPLNEQFF
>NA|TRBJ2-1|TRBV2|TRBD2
TGTGCCAGCAGTTTCCAGGGAGGGCTATTCTACAATGAGCAGTTCTTC
CASSFQGGLFYNEQFF
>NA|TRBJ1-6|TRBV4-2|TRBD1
TGTGCCAGCAGCCCGGACAGGGGGAATTCACCCCTCCACTTT
CASSPDRGNSPLHF
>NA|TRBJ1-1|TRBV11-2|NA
TGTGCCAGCAGCTTAGGGGGGGGCCTAAACACTGAAGCTTTCTTT
CASSLGGGLNTEAFF
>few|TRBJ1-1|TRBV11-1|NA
TGTGCCAGCAGTATTCAGGGATTCTCTTCTTTCTTT
CASSIQGFSSFF
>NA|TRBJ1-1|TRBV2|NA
TGTGCCAGCAGACACAAGGAGTTAGGGGTCACTGAAGCTTTCTTT
CASRHKELGVTEAFF
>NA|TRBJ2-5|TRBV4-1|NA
TGCGCCAGCAGCCAAGATGGAACAGTCGAAGAGACCCAGTACTTC
CASSQDGTVEETQYF
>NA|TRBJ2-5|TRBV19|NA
TGTGCCAGTAGTCCCCGGGACTTTAAAGAGACCCAGTACTTC
CASSPRDFKETQYF
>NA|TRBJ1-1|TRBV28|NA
TGTGCCAGCAGTTTAACCAGGCGTGAAGCTTTCTTT
CASSLTRREAFF
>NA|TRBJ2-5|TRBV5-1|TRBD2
TGCGCCAGCAGCTTGGCCGCTAGCGGGGTCGGCGGGACCCAGTACTTC
CASSLAASGVGGTQYF
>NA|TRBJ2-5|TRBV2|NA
TGTGCCAGCAGGACCCCCACGGACAGAAAAGAGACCCAGTACTTC
CASRTPTDRKETQYF
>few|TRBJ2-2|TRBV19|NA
TGTGCCAGTAGCGAGGCTTTGCGCGGGGAGCTGTTTTTT
CASSEALRGELFF
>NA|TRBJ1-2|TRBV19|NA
TGTGCCAGTAGTATCGAGGGTAACTATGGCTACACCTTC
CASSIEGNYGYTF
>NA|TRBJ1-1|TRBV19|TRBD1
TGTGCCAGTGGACAGGGTACGGGCACTGAAGCTTTCTTT
CASGQGTGTEAFF
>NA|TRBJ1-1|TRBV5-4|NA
TGTGCCAGCAGCCTTCGGGAGGGTGAAGCTTTCTTT
CASSLREGEAFF
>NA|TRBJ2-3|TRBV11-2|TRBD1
TGTGCCAGCAGCCGCCAGGACAGGCGGTTTACAGATACGCAGTATTTT
CASSRQDRRFTDTQYF
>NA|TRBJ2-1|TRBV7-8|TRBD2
TGTGCCAGCGGCGGTGGAGCGGGGGGAGCCAATGAGCAGTTCTTC
CASGGGAGGANEQFF
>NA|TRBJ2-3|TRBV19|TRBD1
TGTGCCAGTCGAACAGGGGGCGCGACAGATACGCAGTATTTT
CASRTGGATDTQYF
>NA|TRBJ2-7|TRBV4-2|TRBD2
TGTGCCAGCAGCCACCCTCAGGTAGCGGGGAACTACGAGCAGTACTTC
CASSHPQVAGNYEQYF
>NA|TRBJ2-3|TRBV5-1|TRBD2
TGCGCCAGCAGCCCCGGACTAGCGGGGGGGGGTACAGATACGCAGTATTTT
CASSPGLAGGGTDTQYF
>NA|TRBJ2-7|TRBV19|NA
TGTGCCAGTAGTATGATGGGACAATTCTACTACGAGCAGTACTTC
CASSMMGQFYYEQYF
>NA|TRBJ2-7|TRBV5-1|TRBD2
TGCGCCAGCAGCTTGTGGGGGACTAGCAGTCTTAGGAGCTCCTACGAGCAGTACTTC
CASSLWGTSSLRSSYEQYF
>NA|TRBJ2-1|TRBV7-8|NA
TGTGCCAGCAGCTTAGGGACTAAGGGACGGTCGTACAATGAGCAGTTCTTC
CASSLGTKGRSYNEQFF
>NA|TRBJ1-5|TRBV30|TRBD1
TGTGCCTGGGGGACAGGGCCCTATGTCGGCAATCAGCCCCAGCATTTT
CAWGTGPYVGNQPQHF
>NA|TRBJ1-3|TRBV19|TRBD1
TGTGCCAGTGGGTATAACAGGGGTTATGGAAACACCATATATTTT
CASGYNRGYGNTIYF
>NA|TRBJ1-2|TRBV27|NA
TGTGCCAGCAGAACAGGGATTAACTATGGCTACACCTTC
CASRTGINYGYTF
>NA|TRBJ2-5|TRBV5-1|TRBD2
TGCGCCAGCAGCTTAAGACTAGCGAGCGGCCAAGAGACCCAGTACTTC
CASSLRLASGQETQYF
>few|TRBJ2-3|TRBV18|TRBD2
TGTGCCAGCTCACCAAGGCTAGCGGGTGGTGTAGATACGCAGTATTTT
CASSPRLAGGVDTQYF
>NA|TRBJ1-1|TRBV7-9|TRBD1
TGTGCCAGCAGCTTGATTAAGGGGGCGAACACTGAAGCTTTCTTT
CASSLIKGANTEAFF
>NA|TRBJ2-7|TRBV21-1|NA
TGTGCCAGCACCTCCGGGACAGGGGGTGCCTACGAGCAGTACTTC
CASTSGTGGAYEQYF
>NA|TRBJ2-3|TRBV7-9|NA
TGTGCCAGCATCCTTTCGAGCACAGATACGCAGTATTTT
CASILSSTDTQYF
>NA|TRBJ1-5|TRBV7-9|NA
TGTGCCAGCAGCGCCTCAGGGGCAGAACAGCCCCAGCATTTT
CASSASGAEQPQHF